What follows are 9 T cell receptor beta chains derived from one specimen sequenced in a study of blood T cells in healthy people across ages. Through a sample-barcoded 5' primer and a J-beta primer mix, a second PCR was run for roughly 7 to 11 cycles. From the 5' RACE reads, TCRdb called clonotypes with MiXCR, one entry per CDR3 protein. The sample holds around 1,500,000 distinct CDR3 sequences, over 25% seen once. Sequenced: blood. These receptors were obtained from a woman aged 25 to 45 in good health.

The rearrangement joins TRBV9 to TRBJ2-7, with 8 nucleotides matching TRBD1. V shed 0 bases and J 3 bases; nucleotides not matched to a gene: 5. Germline loops: CDR1 SGDLS, CDR2 YYNGEE. The CDR3 is made up of 15 amino acids. CDR3 sequence: CASSVVPGGVYEQYF. CDR3 sequence (DNA): TGTGCCAGCAGCGTAGTCCCAGGGGGCGTCTACGAGCAGTACTTC.

Only a few counts were recorded for this clonotype. The chain is built from TRBV6-5 and TRBJ1-2, with D maybe TRBD1 (5 bases). The V gene's germline CDR1 is MNHEY and CDR2 SVGAGI. V lost 5 bases and J 4 bases, leaving 8 bases between the germline ends. The CDR3 covers 12 residues. This CDR3 reads CASSAGPYGYTF. CDR3 nucleotide sequence: TGTGCCAGCAGTGCGGGGCCCTATGGCTACACCTTC.

This clonotype was detected many times. The chain joins TRBV2 to TRBJ1-5, with 9 bases that match TRBD1. Trimming removed 3 bases from V and 7 bases from J; junction bases left unmatched: 4. Germline CDR1 reads SNHLY; CDR2 reads FYNNEI. The CDR3 covers 14 residues. For the CDR3, the DNA is TGTGCCAGCAGTGAGAGGGACAGGGCGCAGCCCCAGCATTTT. It yields the protein CASSERDRAQPQHF.

This clonotype appeared many times. A much larger clonotype is one base distant, so this may be a read error. The rearrangement links TRBV7-3 to TRBJ2-6, with 9 bases lining up with TRBD1. V lost 5 bases and J lost 9; bases outside the gene matches: 8. The CDR3 consists of 15 residues. Germline CDR1 SGHTA, CDR2 FQGTGA. The CDR3 DNA reads TGTGCCAGCAGCACCTGGACAGGGGCTGGCAACGTCCTGACTTTC. Amino acids: CASSTWTGAGNVLTF.

This clonotype turned up a few times. The chain recombines TRBV6-2 or TRBV6-3 with TRBJ2-1; tentatively, D is TRBD1 (6 bases). Trimming removed 2 bases from V and 10 bases from J, with 6 bases in between. Germline values: CDR1 MNHEY, CDR2 SVGEGT. The CDR3 runs to 11 residues. CDR3 sequence (DNA): TGTGCCAGCAGTTACGGGACAGAGCAGTTCTTC. It specifies CASSYGTEQFF.

The chain is built from TRBV5-1 and TRBJ1-1, with D unclear. CDR1 is SGHRS, CDR2 YFSETQ, per germline. With 0 bases removed from V and 4 bases from J, the gap between germline ends came to 10 bases. This CDR3 is built from 14 residues. For the CDR3, the DNA is TGCGCCAGCAGCTTGGAACCCCCCGGCACTGAAGCTTTCTTT. This encodes CASSLEPPGTEAFF. The complete variable domain, with remaining parts taken from reference TRBV5-1 and TRBJ1-1, reads KAGVTQTPRYLIKTRGQQVTLSCSPISGHRSVSWYQQTPGQGLQFLFEYFSETQRNKGNFPGRFSGRQFSNSRSEMNVSTLELGDSALYLCASSLEPPGTEAFFGQGTRLTVV.

V is TRBV5-1 and J is TRBJ1-2; 7 bases match TRBD1. Germline trimming cut 4 bases from V and 8 bases from J; bases unmatched to any gene: 11. CDR3 length equals 14 residues. CDR1 is SGHRS, CDR2 YFSETQ, per germline. CDR3 sequence reads: CASSTGTEKVGYTF. CDR3 coding DNA: TGCGCCAGCAGCACCGGGACAGAGAAGGTCGGCTACACCTTC.

The genes are TRBV11-2 and TRBJ1-5; TRBD1 agrees at 10 bases. CDR3 length equals 18 residues. V gave up 5 bases and J gave up 0 bases; unmatched junction bases: 10. Germline values: CDR1 SGHAT, CDR2 FQNNGV. The DNA of the CDR3 is TGTGCCAGCAGCCTCGGGACAGGGGCTGCTTATAGCAATCAGCCCCAGCATTTT. Its protein is CASSLGTGAAYSNQPQHF. The variable domain in full, with the rest retrieved from reference TRBV11-2 and TRBJ1-5, is EAGVAQSPRYKIIEKRQSVAFWCNPISGHATLYWYQQILGQGPKLLIQFQNNGVVDDSQLPKDRFSAERLKGVDSTLKIQPAKLEDSAVYLCASSLGTGAAYSNQPQHFGDGTRLSIL.

This clonotype occurred many times. This chain uses TRBV6-5 with TRBJ2-3, with 10 bases matching TRBD2. CDR1 is MNHEY and CDR2 is SVGAGI in the germline V gene. This CDR3 comprises 15 residues. After removal of 2 bases from V and 7 bases from J, the junction contained 6 bases not matched to a gene. The CDR3 loop reads CASSYDSGRVYTQYF. The CDR3, as DNA: TGTGCCAGCAGTTACGACAGCGGGAGGGTTTATACGCAGTATTTT.